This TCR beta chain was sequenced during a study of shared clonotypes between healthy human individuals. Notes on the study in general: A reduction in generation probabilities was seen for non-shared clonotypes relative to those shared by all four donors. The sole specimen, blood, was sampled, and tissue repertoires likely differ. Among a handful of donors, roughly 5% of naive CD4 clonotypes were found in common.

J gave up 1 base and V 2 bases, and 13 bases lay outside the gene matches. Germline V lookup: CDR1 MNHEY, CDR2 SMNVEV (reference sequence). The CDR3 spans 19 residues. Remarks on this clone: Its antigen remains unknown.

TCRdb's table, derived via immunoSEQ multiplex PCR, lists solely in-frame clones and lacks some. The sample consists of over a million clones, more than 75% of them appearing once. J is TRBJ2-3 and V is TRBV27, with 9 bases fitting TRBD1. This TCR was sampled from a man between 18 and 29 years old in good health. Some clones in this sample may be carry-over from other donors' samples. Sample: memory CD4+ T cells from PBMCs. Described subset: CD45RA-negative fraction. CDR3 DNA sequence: TGTGCCAGCAGTTTAAGAGGGACAGGGATTCTTTTCGGCACAGATACGCAGTATTTT. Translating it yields CASSLRGTGILFGTDTQYF.